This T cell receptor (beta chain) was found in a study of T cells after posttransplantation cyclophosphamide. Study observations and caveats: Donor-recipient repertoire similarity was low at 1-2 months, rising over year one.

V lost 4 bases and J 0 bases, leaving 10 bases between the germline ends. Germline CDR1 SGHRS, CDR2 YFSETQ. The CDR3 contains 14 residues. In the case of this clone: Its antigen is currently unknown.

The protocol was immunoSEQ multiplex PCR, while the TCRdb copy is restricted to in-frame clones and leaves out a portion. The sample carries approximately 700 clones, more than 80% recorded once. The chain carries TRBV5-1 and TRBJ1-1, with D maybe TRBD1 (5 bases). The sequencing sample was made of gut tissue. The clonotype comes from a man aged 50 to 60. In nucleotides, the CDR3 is TGCGCCAGCAGCACGACAGTCATGAACACTGAAGCTTTCTTT. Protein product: CASSTTVMNTEAFF.